One and the same sample provided the 32 T cell receptor beta chains below, sequenced in a study of blood T cell repertoires in COVID-19. Generated by immunoSEQ multiplex PCR, the TCRdb table keeps only in-frame clones and is missing some. The table has about 440,000 clones, around 89% seen once; the top ten hold about 4.5%. Source material: peripheral blood. The receptor set was obtained from a woman between 25 and 40 years old with acute or convalescent COVID-19.

The V and J genes are TRBV6-4 and TRBJ1-1; D is unresolved. The V gene lost 6 bases and the J gene lost 1 base, with 9 bases spanning the gap. The germline CDR1 and CDR2 sequences are MRHNA and SNTAGT. CDR3 length: 13 amino acids. CDR3 coding DNA: TGTGCCAGCAGCCCTGAGGGGAACACTGAAGCTTTCTTT. Protein product: CASSPEGNTEAFF.

V is TRBV11-2 and J is TRBJ2-1; possibly TRBD2 for D (6 bases). Germline values: CDR1 SGHAT, CDR2 FQNNGV. Trimming took off 5 bases at V and 11 bases at J, with 13 bases between the two ends. The CDR3 has 12 residues. CDR3 bases: TGTGCCAGCAGCCCTAGGAGGGATCAGCAGTTCTTC. Its protein is CASSPRRDQQFF.

This clone was detected only once. V is TRBV29-1 and J is TRBJ1-2, with 9 bases lining up with TRBD1. Trimming cost V 6 bases and J 7 bases; bases outside gene matches: 15. The CDR3 contains 15 residues. Germline V lookup: CDR1 SQVTM, CDR2 ANQGSEA. This CDR3 reads CSVPWSTGGLGGYTF. The DNA for the CDR3 is TGCAGCGTGCCCTGGAGCACAGGGGGCCTCGGTGGCTACACCTTC.

On this clone itself: Other DNA sequences within the sample encode an identical CDR3. This chain joins TRBV28 and TRBJ2-7, with D uncertain. This CDR3 spans 12 amino acids. Trimming removed 2 bases at V and 3 bases at J, with 5 bases between. Germline CDR1 is MDHEN and CDR2 is SYDVKM. CDR3 sequence reads: CASSLDIYEQYF. The CDR3 bases are TGTGCCAGCAGTTTAGACATCTACGAGCAGTACTTC.

This chain links TRBV9 with TRBJ2-1; TRBD2 matches 9 bases. J lost 5 bases, V lost 6 bases, and 9 bases had no gene match. The CDR3 covers 15 residues. Germline lookup yields CDR1 SGDLS and CDR2 YYNGEE. Here the CDR3 reads CASNPGLAGNNEQFF. The CDR3 nucleotides read TGTGCCAGCAACCCCGGGCTAGCGGGAAACAATGAGCAGTTCTTC.

This clone has more than one count but fewer than ten. The genes are TRBV28 and TRBJ2-7; D is perhaps TRBD2 (5 bases). The CDR3 runs to 13 residues. V lost 5 bases and J lost 4, with 12 bases in between. Looked up from germline, CDR1 is MDHEN and CDR2 is SYDVKM. Here the CDR3 reads CASSTGREYEQYF. The CDR3 region has the DNA TGTGCCAGCAGTACCGGACGGGAATACGAGCAGTACTTC.

The chain combines TRBV7-3 with TRBJ2-5, with 8 positions matching TRBD2. The V segment lost 4 bases and the J segment 4 bases; nucleotides outside the gene matches: 5. Germline V lookup: CDR1 SGHTA, CDR2 FQGTGA. This CDR3 has 14 amino acids. This CDR3 reads CASSSGGAAETQYF. The CDR3 DNA is TGTGCCAGCAGCTCCGGGGGGGCAGCAGAGACCCAGTACTTC.

The chain carries TRBV5-1 and TRBJ2-7, with 9 bases matching TRBD1. In germline, CDR1 is SGHRS, CDR2 YFSETQ. CDR3 length: 14 amino acids. J lost 9 bases, V lost 0 bases, and 7 bases had no gene match. In nucleotides, the CDR3 is TGCGCCAGCAGCTTGGAGCGACAGGGGGTGTTGCAGTACTTC. It is translated as CASSLERQGVLQYF.

This chain joins TRBV15 and TRBJ2-5, with 7 positions matching TRBD2. CDR3 size: 14 residues. J gave up 5 bases and V 0 bases, and 3 bases lay outside the gene matches. CDR1 and CDR2 from the germline V gene are LNHNV and YYDKDF (reference sequence). As DNA, the CDR3 is TGTGCCACCAGCAGAGAACACGGGGGGGAGACCCAGTACTTC. This sequence encodes CATSREHGGETQYF.

The J gene is TRBJ2-7, the V gene TRBV25-1, with D unclear. This CDR3 is built from 13 residues. Trimming pared 7 bases from V and 3 bases from J, leaving 13 bases between. The germline CDR1 and CDR2 sequences are MGHDK and SYGVNS. CDR3 DNA sequence: TGTGCCAGCATAGAGGATTATGGCTACGAGCAGTACTTC. Its protein product is CASIEDYGYEQYF.

This chain uses TRBV28 with TRBJ1-2, with D perhaps TRBD1 (5 bases). CDR1 is MDHEN and CDR2 is SYDVKM in the germline V gene. The V gene lost 6 bases and the J gene lost 4 bases, with 12 bases spanning the gap. This CDR3 is built from 13 residues. The DNA for the CDR3 is TGTGCCAGCAGCCCAGGGTCCGGCTATGGCTACACCTTC. It specifies CASSPGSGYGYTF.

This clone was counted a few times. This chain links TRBV4-1 with TRBJ2-5, with D perhaps TRBD1 (5 bases). The germline V gene has CDR1 MGHRA and CDR2 YSYEKL. The CDR3 is made up of 15 amino acids. V shed 1 base and J shed 3 bases, with 12 bases lying between them. CDR3 protein: CASSQVGKGKETQYF. The DNA of the CDR3 is TGCGCCAGCAGCCAAGTCGGTAAGGGGAAAGAGACCCAGTACTTC.

The J gene is TRBJ2-7, the V gene TRBV6-1; 9 nucleotides align to TRBD2. CDR1 is MNHNS and CDR2 is SASEGT in the germline V gene. V dropped 3 bases and J dropped 2; count of bases not matched to a gene: 2. The length of the CDR3 is 14 residues. CDR3 sequence (DNA): TGTGCCAGCAGTGAGCGCGGGGGGGCCTACGAGCAGTACTTC. It encodes CASSERGGAYEQYF.

The chain is built from TRBV6-5 and TRBJ1-1; D call uncertain. CDR1 is MNHEY and CDR2 is SVGAGI in the germline V gene. V lost 10 bases to trimming and J lost 5 bases, with 14 bases between them. The CDR3 extends over 12 amino acids. The CDR3 spells CATSGLGTEAFF. CDR3 sequence (DNA): TGTGCCACTTCGGGTCTCGGAACTGAAGCTTTCTTT.

The chain links TRBV7-9 to TRBJ2-7; TRBD2 matches 9 bases. The CDR3 is made up of 15 amino acids. Germline CDR1 and CDR2: SEHNR and FQNEAQ (reference sequence). The V segment lost 1 base and the J segment 2 bases; nucleotides outside the gene matches: 3. CDR3: CASSLEVAGAYEQYF. The CDR3 DNA sequence: TGTGCCAGCAGCTTAGAGGTAGCGGGGGCCTACGAGCAGTACTTC.

The V and J genes are TRBV27 and TRBJ2-7; TRBD2 matches at 13 bases. The CDR3 is 17 residues long. Unmatched junction bases numbered 4, after V lost 2 bases and J lost 0 bases. Germline V gene lookup returns CDR1 MNHEY and CDR2 SMNVEV (reference sequence). This chain's CDR3 is CASSLRGLAGTSYEQYF. CDR3 nucleotide sequence: TGTGCCAGCAGTTTAAGGGGACTAGCGGGGACCTCCTACGAGCAGTACTTC.

This clone was detected only once. The chain employs TRBV18 and TRBJ2-1; D may be TRBD2 (5 bases). CDR1 is KGHSH, CDR2 LQKENI, per germline. Trimming stripped 1 base from V and 6 bases from J, with 16 bases between. The CDR3 spans 16 residues. Here the CDR3 DNA reads TGTGCCAGCTCACCACGCCTAGCTGTCACAAGCAATGAGCAGTTCTTC. This codes for CASSPRLAVTSNEQFF.

The rearrangement links TRBV9 to TRBJ2-7, with 8 bases identical to TRBD1. This CDR3 has 15 amino acids. Germline assignment: CDR1 SGDLS and CDR2 YYNGEE. Trimming removed 2 bases from V and 4 bases from J; junction bases left unmatched: 8. CDR3 coding DNA: TGTGCCAGCAGCGTCAGCCAGGGGGCTAGTTACGAGCAGTACTTC. Translating gives CASSVSQGASYEQYF.

The chain joins TRBV5-4 to TRBJ1-4; D unclear. V lost 2 bases, J lost 7 bases, and 9 bases lay in between. The CDR3 length is 13 residues. Germline V gene data show CDR1 as SGHNT and CDR2 as YYREEE (reference sequence). The CDR3 bases are TGTGCCAGCAGCTTCCTCGCGGGTGAAAAACTGTTTTTT. Its translation: CASSFLAGEKLFF. Using reference TRBV5-4 and TRBJ1-4 for the parts outside the CDR3, the full variable domain is ETGVTQSPTHLIKTRGQQVTLRCSSQSGHNTVSWYQQALGQGPQFIFQYYREEENGRGNFPPRFSGLQFPNYSSELNVNALELDDSALYLCASSFLAGEKLFFGSGTQLSVL.

CDR3 DNA: TGTGCCTGGAAGGTGAGGGTCTCCCATGGCTACACCTTC. The encoded protein is CAWKVRVSHGYTF. The gene calls are TRBV30 and TRBJ1-2; D remains ambiguous. The CDR3 is 13 amino acids. Looked up from germline, CDR1 is GTSNPN and CDR2 is SVGIG (reference sequence). V lost 4 bases, J lost 6 bases, and 15 bases lay in between. Complete variable domain (other parts from reference TRBV30 and TRBJ1-2): SQTIHQWPATLVQPVGSPLSLECTVEGTSNPNLYWYRQAAGRGLQLLFYSVGIGQISSEVPQNLSASRPQDRQFILSSKKLLLSDSGFYLCAWKVRVSHGYTFGSGTRLTVV.

This chain uses TRBV5-1 with TRBJ1-3; unclear D gene. Germline V gene data show CDR1 as SGHRS and CDR2 as YFSETQ. The CDR3 contains 18 residues. V shed 1 base and J shed 0 bases, with 17 bases lying between them. CDR3 sequence: CASSLWVSGVVSGNTIYF. The CDR3, as DNA: TGCGCCAGCAGCTTGTGGGTGTCGGGAGTGGTCTCTGGAAACACCATATATTTT.

The chain links TRBV6-5 to TRBJ2-5; possible D gene TRBD1, 6 bases. CDR1 and CDR2 (germline): MNHEY, SVGAGI. The V end was cut by 5 bases, the J end by 2 bases, with 15 bases between. The CDR3 runs 15 residues. CDR3 coding DNA: TGTGCCAGCAGTAAGGTGGGGGCCTATCAAGAGACCCAGTACTTC. This gives the protein CASSKVGAYQETQYF.

This clone was seen a few times. J is TRBJ1-2 and V is TRBV4-1, with a tentative D call TRBD1 (6 bases). Trimming removed 0 bases from V and 7 bases from J, with 15 bases in between. Germline loops: CDR1 MGHRA, CDR2 YSYEKL. The CDR3 is made up of 15 amino acids. The CDR3 DNA reads TGCGCCAGCAGCCAAGATCTCTCCAGGGGCCGTGGCTACACCTTC. Translating gives CASSQDLSRGRGYTF.

The chain combines TRBV12-5 with TRBJ2-5; tentatively, D is TRBD1 (5 bases). V shed 0 bases and J shed 2 bases, with 13 bases lying between them. Germline CDR1 LGHNT, CDR2 FRNRAP. The CDR3 is made up of 16 amino acids. CDR3 nucleotides: TGTGCTAGTGGTTTGGTACGAGACAGACCACAAGAGACCCAGTACTTC. Protein product: CASGLVRDRPQETQYF.

The gene calls are TRBV2 and TRBJ1-4; D unresolved. V was shortened by 7 bases and J by 6 bases, with 15 bases between the two germline ends. Germline lookup yields CDR1 SNHLY and CDR2 FYNNEI. The CDR3 is 14 residues long. CDR3 DNA: TGTGCCAGCATCGAGGGAGGGAGGGATGAAAAACTGTTTTTT. Translation: CASIEGGRDEKLFF. Full variable domain (remainder filled in from reference TRBV2 and TRBJ1-4): EPEVTQTPSHQVTQMGQEVILRCVPISNHLYFYWYRQILGQKVEFLVSFYNNEISEKSEIFDDQFSVERPDGSNFTLKIRSTKLEDSAMYFCASIEGGRDEKLFFGSGTQLSVL.

The CDR3 region has the DNA TGCAGCGTTGTCAGGGAAGGGCCTGGAAACACCATATATTTT. Translating gives CSVVREGPGNTIYF. The V and J genes are TRBV29-1 and TRBJ1-3; D possibly corresponds to TRBD1 (5 bases). Germline lookup yields CDR1 SQVTM and CDR2 ANQGSEA. V was trimmed by 4 bases and J by 2 bases, leaving 12 bases between them. The CDR3 loop spans 14 amino acids. Supplemented by reference TRBV29-1 and TRBJ1-3, the full variable domain reads SAVISQKPSRDICQRGTSLTIQCQVDSQVTMMFWYRQQPGQSLTLIATANQGSEATYESGFVIDKFPISRPNLTFSTLTVSNMSPEDSSIYLCSVVREGPGNTIYFGEGSWLTVV.

J is TRBJ2-7 and V is TRBV4-1, with D possibly being TRBD2 (7 bases). CDR3 length: 16 amino acids. Trimming took off 1 base at V and 3 bases at J, with 16 bases between the two ends. CDR1 and CDR2 from the germline V gene are MGHRA and YSYEKL. CDR3 loop: CASSQVLSGGSYEQYF. In DNA, the CDR3 is TGCGCCAGCAGCCAAGTTCTTTCGGGGGGCAGCTACGAGCAGTACTTC.

In DNA, the CDR3 is TGTGCCAGCAGTGCCCGGAGTTGGAATGAGCAGTTCTTC. Translated, it gives CASSARSWNEQFF. This sequence joins TRBV12-3 or TRBV12-4 and TRBJ2-1; no clear D. V was cut by 5 bases and J by 7 bases, with 12 bases left in between. This CDR3 contains 13 residues.

In the case of this clone: Other DNA sequences in the same sample also yield this CDR3. The chain links TRBV7-9 to TRBJ1-2; no clear D. Germline CDR1 and CDR2: SEHNR and FQNEAQ (reference sequence). The CDR3 spans 11 residues. V lost 3 bases, J lost 6 bases, and 5 bases lay in between. In nucleotides, the CDR3 is TGTGCCAGCAGCTTTGCGGATGGCTACACCTTC. Encoded protein: CASSFADGYTF.

The chain links TRBV20-1 to TRBJ2-3; TRBD2 might be the D (7 bases). The length of the CDR3 is 18 residues. Germline CDR1 is DFQATT and CDR2 is SNEGSKA (reference sequence). Trimming removed 3 bases from V and 1 base from J, with 23 bases in between. Here the CDR3 DNA reads TGCAGTGCTAGTAGCCGGGGGGCCTCAATCGCGGGCACAGATACGCAGTATTTT. It yields the protein CSASSRGASIAGTDTQYF.

This chain joins TRBV25-1 and TRBJ1-2; 8 bases align to TRBD1. The CDR3 is 16 amino acids. CDR1 and CDR2 (germline): MGHDK, SYGVNS. Trimming removed 6 bases from V and 5 bases from J; junction bases left unmatched: 14. CDR3 sequence (DNA): TGTGCCAGCAGACGGACAGGGAGTCTTCGAACATATGGCTACACCTTC. Translating gives CASRRTGSLRTYGYTF.

The CDR3 here is CAERVGQGFFGELFF. CDR3 DNA sequence: TGTGCCGAACGAGTGGGACAGGGGTTTTTCGGGGAGCTGTTTTTT. This chain uses TRBV6-5 with TRBJ2-2; 10 bases are a match to TRBD1. The CDR3 sequence is 15 residues long. Per germline, CDR1 MNHEY and CDR2 SVGAGI. V lost 11 bases to trimming and J lost 7 bases; unmatched junction nucleotides: 13.